This TCR beta chain was found in a study of T cell responses to AZD1222 COVID-19 vaccine. Findings and caveats of the study: The study found vaccine-associated CD4 TCRs spanning spike, dominant at 160-218 and 743-854.

Method: immunoSEQ multiplex PCR; TCRdb's copy keeps in-frame clones and lacks some. The profile covers approximately 170,000 clones, with around 90% appearing a single time and approximately 0.98% taken by the ten largest. Second-dose schedules of about 4 or about 12 weeks were combined. Turning to this clone: Its antigen is currently unknown.

The germline CDR1 and CDR2 sequences are MNHEY and SVGAGI. The CDR3 covers 14 residues. With 2 bases clipped from V and 6 bases from J, the junction kept 1 base outside the gene matches. The material was peripheral blood, obtained 28 days after the second AZD1222 dose. The TCR originated in an adult who received the AZD1222 COVID-19 vaccine. This chain connects TRBV6-5 to TRBJ1-6; the match to TRBD1 covers 7 bases. The CDR3 DNA sequence: TGTGCCAGCAGTTACCGGGACAGTAATTCACCCCTCCACTTT. Translating it yields CASSYRDSNSPLHF.